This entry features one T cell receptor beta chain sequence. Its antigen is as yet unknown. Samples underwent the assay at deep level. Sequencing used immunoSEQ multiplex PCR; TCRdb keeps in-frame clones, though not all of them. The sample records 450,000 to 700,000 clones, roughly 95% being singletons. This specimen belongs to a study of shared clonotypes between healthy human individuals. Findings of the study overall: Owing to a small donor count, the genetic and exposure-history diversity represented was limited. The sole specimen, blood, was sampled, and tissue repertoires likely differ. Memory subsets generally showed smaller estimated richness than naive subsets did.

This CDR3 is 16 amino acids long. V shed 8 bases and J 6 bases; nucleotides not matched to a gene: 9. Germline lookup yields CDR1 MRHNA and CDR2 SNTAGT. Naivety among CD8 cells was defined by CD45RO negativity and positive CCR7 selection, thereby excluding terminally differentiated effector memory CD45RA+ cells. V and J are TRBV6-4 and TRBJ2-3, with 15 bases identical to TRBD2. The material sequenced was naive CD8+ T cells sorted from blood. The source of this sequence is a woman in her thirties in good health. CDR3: CASQRTSGGATDTQYF. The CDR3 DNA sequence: TGTGCCAGCCAAAGGACTAGCGGGGGGGCCACGGATACGCAGTATTTT.